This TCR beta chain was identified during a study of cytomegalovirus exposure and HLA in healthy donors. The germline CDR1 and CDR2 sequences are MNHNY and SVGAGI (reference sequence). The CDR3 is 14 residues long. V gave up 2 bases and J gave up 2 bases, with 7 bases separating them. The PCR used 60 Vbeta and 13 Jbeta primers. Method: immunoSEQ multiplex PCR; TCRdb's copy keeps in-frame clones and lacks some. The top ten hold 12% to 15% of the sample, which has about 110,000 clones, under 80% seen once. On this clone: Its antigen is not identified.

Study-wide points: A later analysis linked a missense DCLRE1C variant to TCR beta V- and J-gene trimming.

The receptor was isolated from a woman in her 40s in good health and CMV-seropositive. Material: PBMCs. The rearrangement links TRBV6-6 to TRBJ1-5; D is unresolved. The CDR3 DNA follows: TGTGCCAGCAGTTACGGGCAGGGCAATCAGCCCCAGCATTTT. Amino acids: CASSYGQGNQPQHF.